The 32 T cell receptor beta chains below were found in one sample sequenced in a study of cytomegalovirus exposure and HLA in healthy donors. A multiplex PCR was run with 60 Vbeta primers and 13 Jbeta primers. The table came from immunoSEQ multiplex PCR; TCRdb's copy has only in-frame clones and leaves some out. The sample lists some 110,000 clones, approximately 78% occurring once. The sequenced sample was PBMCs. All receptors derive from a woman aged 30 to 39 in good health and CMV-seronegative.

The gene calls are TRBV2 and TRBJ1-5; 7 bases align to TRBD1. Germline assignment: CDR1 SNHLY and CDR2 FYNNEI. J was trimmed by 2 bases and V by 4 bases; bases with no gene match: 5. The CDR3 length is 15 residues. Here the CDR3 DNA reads TGTGCCAGCAGTGGACAGGGTTTGGGCAATCAGCCCCAGCATTTT. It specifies CASSGQGLGNQPQHF.

CDR3 residues: CASSALSGELFF. The CDR3, as DNA: TGCGCCAGCAGCGCTCTATCCGGGGAGCTGTTTTTT. The rearrangement joins TRBV4-1 to TRBJ2-2; D is ambiguous. The CDR3 covers 12 residues. CDR1 MGHRA and CDR2 YSYEKL come from the germline V gene. V lost 5 bases and J 6 bases, leaving 7 bases between the germline ends.

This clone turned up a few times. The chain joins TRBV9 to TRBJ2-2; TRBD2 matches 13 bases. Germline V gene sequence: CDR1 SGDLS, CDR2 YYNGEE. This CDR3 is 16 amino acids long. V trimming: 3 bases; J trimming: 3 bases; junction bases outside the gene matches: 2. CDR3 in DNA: TGTGCCAGCAGCGACGGGACTAGCGGGGACACCGGGGAGCTGTTTTTT. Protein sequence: CASSDGTSGDTGELFF.

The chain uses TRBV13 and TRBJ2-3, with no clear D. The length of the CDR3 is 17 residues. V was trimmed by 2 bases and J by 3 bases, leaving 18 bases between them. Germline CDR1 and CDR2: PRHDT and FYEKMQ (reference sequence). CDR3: CASSLTSYPTGTDTQYF. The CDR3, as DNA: TGTGCCAGCAGCTTAACGTCCTACCCGACCGGGACAGATACGCAGTATTTT. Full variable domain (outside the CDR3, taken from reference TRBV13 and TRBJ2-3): AAGVIQSPRHLIKEKRETATLKCYPIPRHDTVYWYQQGPGQDPQFLISFYEKMQSDKGSIPDRFSAQQFSDYHSELNMSSLELGDSALYFCASSLTSYPTGTDTQYFGPGTRLTVL.

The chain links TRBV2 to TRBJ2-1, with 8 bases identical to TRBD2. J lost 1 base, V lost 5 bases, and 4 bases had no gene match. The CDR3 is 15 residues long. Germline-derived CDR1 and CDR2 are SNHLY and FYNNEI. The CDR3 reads CASSRERGSYNEQFF. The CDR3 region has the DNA TGTGCCAGCAGTAGAGAGCGGGGGTCCTACAATGAGCAGTTCTTC.

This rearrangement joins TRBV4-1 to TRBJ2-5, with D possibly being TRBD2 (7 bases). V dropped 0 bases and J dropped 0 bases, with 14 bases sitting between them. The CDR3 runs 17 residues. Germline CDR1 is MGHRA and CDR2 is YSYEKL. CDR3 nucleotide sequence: TGCGCCAGCAGCCAAGATGAGGGGGGGAGGTACCAAGAGACCCAGTACTTC. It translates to CASSQDEGGRYQETQYF.

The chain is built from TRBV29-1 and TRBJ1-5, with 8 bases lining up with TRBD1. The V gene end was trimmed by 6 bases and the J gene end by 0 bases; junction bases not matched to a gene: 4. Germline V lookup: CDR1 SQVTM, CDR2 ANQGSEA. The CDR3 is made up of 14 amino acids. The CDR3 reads CSVRDRNSNQPQHF. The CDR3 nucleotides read TGCAGCGTGCGGGACAGGAATAGCAATCAGCCCCAGCATTTT.

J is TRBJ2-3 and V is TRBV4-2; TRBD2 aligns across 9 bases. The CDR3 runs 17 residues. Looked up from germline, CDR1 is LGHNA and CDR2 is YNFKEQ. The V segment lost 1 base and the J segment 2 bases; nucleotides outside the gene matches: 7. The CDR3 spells CASSQGVRGGVTDTQYF. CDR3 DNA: TGTGCCAGCAGCCAAGGGGTCCGCGGGGGGGTCACAGATACGCAGTATTTT.

The CDR3 region is CASSSSDRGFSNEQFF. CDR3 nucleotide sequence: TGTGCCAGCAGCTCCTCAGACAGGGGGTTTTCCAATGAGCAGTTCTTC. This rearrangement joins TRBV11-3 to TRBJ2-1; 9 nucleotides align to TRBD1. J gave up 6 bases and V 4 bases, and 10 bases lay outside the gene matches. The germline V gene has CDR1 SGHNT and CDR2 YENEEA. The CDR3 totals 16 residues.

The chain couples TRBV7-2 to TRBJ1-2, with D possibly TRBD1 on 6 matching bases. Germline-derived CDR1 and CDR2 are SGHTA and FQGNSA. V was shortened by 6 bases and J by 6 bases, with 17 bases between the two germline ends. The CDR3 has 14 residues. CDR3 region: CASRRIRGRNGYTF. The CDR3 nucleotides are TGTGCCAGCAGGAGGATCAGGGGACGGAATGGCTACACCTTC. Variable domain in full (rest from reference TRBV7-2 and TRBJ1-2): GAGVSQSPSNKVTEKGKDVELRCDPISGHTALYWYRQSLGQGLEFLIYFQGNSAPDKSGLPSDRFSAERTGGSVSTLTIQRTQQEDSAVYLCASRRIRGRNGYTFGSGTRLTVV.

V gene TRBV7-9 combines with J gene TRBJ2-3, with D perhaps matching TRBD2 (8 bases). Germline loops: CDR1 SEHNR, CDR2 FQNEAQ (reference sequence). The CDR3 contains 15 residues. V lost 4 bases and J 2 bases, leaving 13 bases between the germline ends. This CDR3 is CASSSGGGHTDTQYF. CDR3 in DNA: TGTGCCAGCAGCTCGGGAGGGGGCCACACAGATACGCAGTATTTT.

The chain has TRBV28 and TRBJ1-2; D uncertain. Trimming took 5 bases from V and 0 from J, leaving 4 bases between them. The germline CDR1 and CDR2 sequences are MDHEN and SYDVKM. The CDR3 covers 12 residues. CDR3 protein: CASSDTNYGYTF. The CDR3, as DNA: TGTGCCAGCAGTGACACTAACTATGGCTACACCTTC.

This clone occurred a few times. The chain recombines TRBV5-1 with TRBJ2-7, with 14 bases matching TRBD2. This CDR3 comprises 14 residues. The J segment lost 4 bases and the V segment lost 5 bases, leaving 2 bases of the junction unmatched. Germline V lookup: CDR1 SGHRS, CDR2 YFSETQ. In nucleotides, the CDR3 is TGCGCCAGCAGACGACTAGCGGGGGGGTACGAGCAGTACTTC. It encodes CASRRLAGGYEQYF.

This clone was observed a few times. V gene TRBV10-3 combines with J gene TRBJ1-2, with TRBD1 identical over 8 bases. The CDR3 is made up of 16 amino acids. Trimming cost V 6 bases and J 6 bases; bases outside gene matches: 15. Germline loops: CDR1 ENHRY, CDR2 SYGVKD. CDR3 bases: TGTGCCATCAGCATGACCGCCAGGGGGCGCGAAAATGGCTACACCTTC. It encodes CAISMTARGRENGYTF.

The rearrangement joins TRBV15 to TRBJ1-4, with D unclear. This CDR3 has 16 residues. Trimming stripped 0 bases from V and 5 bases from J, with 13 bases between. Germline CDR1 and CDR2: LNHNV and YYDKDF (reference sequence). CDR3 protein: CATSRDGRGLNEKLFF. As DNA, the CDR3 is TGTGCCACCAGCAGAGATGGTCGGGGTCTCAATGAAAAACTGTTTTTT.

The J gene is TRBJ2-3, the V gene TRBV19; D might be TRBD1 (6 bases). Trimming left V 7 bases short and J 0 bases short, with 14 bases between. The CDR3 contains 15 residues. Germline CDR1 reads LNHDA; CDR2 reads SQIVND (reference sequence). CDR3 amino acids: CASTLGQLSTDTQYF. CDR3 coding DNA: TGTGCCAGTACCCTTGGACAGTTGAGCACAGATACGCAGTATTTT. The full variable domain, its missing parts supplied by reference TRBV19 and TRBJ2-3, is DGGITQSPKYLFRKEGQNVTLSCEQNLNHDAMYWYRQDPGQGLRLIYYSQIVNDFQKGDIAEGYSVSREKKESFPLTVTSAQKNPTAFYLCASTLGQLSTDTQYFGPGTRLTVL.

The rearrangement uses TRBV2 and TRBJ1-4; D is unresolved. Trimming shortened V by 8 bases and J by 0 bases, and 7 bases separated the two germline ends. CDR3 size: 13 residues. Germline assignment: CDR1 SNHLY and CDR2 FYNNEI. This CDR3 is CASGRATNEKLFF. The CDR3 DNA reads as TGTGCCAGCGGGAGGGCAACTAATGAAAAACTGTTTTTT.

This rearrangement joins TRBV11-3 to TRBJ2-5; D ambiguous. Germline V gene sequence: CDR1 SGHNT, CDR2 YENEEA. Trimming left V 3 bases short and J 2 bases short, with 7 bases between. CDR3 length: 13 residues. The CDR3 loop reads CASSFGPQETQYF. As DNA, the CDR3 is TGTGCCAGCAGCTTCGGTCCTCAAGAGACCCAGTACTTC.

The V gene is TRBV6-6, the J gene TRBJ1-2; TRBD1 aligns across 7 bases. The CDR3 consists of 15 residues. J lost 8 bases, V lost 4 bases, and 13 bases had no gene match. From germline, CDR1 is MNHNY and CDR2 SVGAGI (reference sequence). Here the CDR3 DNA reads TGTGCCAGCAGTTTCGACAGGGAAGCAGGTATCGGCTACACCTTC. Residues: CASSFDREAGIGYTF.

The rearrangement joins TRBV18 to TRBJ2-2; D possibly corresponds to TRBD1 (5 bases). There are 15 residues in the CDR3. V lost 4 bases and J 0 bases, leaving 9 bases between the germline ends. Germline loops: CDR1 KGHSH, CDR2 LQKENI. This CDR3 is CASSRSQANTGELFF. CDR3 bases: TGTGCCAGCTCACGGTCACAGGCGAACACCGGGGAGCTGTTTTTT. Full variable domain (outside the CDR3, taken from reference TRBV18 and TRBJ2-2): NAGVMQNPRHLVRRRGQEARLRCSPMKGHSHVYWYRQLPEEGLKFMVYLQKENIIDESGMPKERFSAEFPKEGPSILRIQQVVRGDSAAYFCASSRSQANTGELFFGEGSRLTVL.

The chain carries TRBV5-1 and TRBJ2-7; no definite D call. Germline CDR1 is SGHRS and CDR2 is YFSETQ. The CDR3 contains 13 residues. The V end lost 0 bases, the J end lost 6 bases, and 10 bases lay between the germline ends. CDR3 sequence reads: CASSLDLVGEQYF. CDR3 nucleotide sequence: TGCGCCAGCAGCTTGGATCTAGTGGGCGAGCAGTACTTC.

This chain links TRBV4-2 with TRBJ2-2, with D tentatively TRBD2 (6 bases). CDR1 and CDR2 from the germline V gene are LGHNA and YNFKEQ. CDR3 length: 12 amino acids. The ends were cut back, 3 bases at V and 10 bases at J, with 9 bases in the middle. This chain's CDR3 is CASSHPGEELFF. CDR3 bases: TGTGCCAGCAGCCATCCGGGGGAGGAGCTGTTTTTT.

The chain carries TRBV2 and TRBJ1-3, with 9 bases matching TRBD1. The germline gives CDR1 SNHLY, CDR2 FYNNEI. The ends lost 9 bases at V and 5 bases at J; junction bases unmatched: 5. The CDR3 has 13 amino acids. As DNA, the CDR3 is TGTGCCAGTTGGACAGGGGCAAGAAACACCATATATTTT. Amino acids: CASWTGARNTIYF.

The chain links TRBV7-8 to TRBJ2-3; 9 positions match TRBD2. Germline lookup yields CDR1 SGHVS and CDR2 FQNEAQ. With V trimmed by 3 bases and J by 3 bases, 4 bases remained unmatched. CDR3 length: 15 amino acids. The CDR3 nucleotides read TGTGCCAGCAGCTTGCGGGGGGGCCTGACAGATACGCAGTATTTT. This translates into CASSLRGGLTDTQYF.

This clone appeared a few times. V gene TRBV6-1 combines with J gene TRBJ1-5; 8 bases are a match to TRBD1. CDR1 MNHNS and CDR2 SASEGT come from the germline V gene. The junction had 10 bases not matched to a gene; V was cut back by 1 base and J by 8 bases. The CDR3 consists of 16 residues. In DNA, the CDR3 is TGTGCCAGCAGTGAAGAGGTCAGGGGGCCATATGAGCCCCAGCATTTT. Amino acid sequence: CASSEEVRGPYEPQHF.

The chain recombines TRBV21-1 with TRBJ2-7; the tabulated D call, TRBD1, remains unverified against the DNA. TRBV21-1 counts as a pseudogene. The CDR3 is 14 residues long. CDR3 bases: TGTGCCAGCAGCACGGGACAGAGAGTCTACGAGCAGTACTTC. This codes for CASSTGQRVYEQYF.

The CDR3 nucleotides read TGTGCCTGGACCGGGTTTGTGTCTGGAAACACCATATATTTT. Translation gives CAWTGFVSGNTIYF. The V call is TRBV30, the J call TRBJ1-3; no reliable D call. From germline, CDR1 is GTSNPN and CDR2 SVGIG (reference sequence). V lost 4 bases to trimming and J lost 1 base, with 11 bases between them. The CDR3 consists of 14 residues.

The DNA of the CDR3 is TGTGCCACCTCTCAACTAGCGGGAGCCTACAATGAGCAGTTCTTC. It is translated as CATSQLAGAYNEQFF. This rearrangement joins TRBV19 to TRBJ2-1; 11 bases map to TRBD2. With V trimmed by 10 bases and J by 2 bases, 7 bases remained unmatched. The CDR3 contains 15 residues. Germline CDR1 and CDR2: LNHDA and SQIVND (reference sequence). The whole variable domain, remainder taken from reference TRBV19 and TRBJ2-1, is DGGITQSPKYLFRKEGQNVTLSCEQNLNHDAMYWYRQDPGQGLRLIYYSQIVNDFQKGDIAEGYSVSREKKESFPLTVTSAQKNPTAFYLCATSQLAGAYNEQFFGPGTRLTVL.

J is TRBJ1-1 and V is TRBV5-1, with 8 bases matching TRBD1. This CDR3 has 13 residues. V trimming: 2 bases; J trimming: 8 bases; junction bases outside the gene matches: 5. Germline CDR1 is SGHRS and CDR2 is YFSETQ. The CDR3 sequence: CASSFGQGGEAFF. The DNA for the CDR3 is TGCGCCAGCAGCTTCGGACAGGGAGGGGAAGCTTTCTTT. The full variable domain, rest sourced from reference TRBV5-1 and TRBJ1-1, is KAGVTQTPRYLIKTRGQQVTLSCSPISGHRSVSWYQQTPGQGLQFLFEYFSETQRNKGNFPGRFSGRQFSNSRSEMNVSTLELGDSALYLCASSFGQGGEAFFGQGTRLTVV.

Here the CDR3 reads CASGRSGTGASEQFF. CDR3 DNA sequence: TGTGCCAGCGGCAGATCCGGGACAGGGGCTAGTGAGCAGTTCTTC. V gene TRBV9 combines with J gene TRBJ2-1; 10 positions agree with TRBD1. Germline V gene sequence: CDR1 SGDLS, CDR2 YYNGEE. This CDR3 is built from 15 residues. J lost 9 bases, V lost 7 bases, and 13 bases had no gene match.

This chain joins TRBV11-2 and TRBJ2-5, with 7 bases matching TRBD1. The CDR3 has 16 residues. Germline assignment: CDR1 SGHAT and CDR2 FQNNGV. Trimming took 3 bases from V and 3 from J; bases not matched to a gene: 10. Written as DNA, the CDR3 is TGTGCCAGCAGCTTTCTCCGGGACAGTTGGAAAGAGACCCAGTACTTC. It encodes CASSFLRDSWKETQYF.

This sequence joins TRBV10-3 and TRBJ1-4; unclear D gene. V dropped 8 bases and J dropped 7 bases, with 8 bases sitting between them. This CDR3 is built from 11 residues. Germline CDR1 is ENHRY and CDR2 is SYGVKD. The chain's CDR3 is CAIGVPEKLFF. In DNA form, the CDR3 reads TGTGCCATCGGAGTTCCTGAAAAACTGTTTTTT.